A selection of T cell receptor beta chains follows, all from one sample in a study of blood T cells in healthy people across ages. From the 5' RACE reads, TCRdb called clonotypes with MiXCR, one entry per CDR3 protein. The data hold about 750,000 distinct CDR3 sequences, with about 53% observed a single time. The sequencing sample was made of blood. These receptors all stem from a man older than 75 in good health. Each CDR3 is given with its conserved first and last residue. The D gene is left open where the match is weak. Some rows mark clone size as missing; the rest say once, few, many or name a class of expanded clone.

.	TRBD2	TRBV28	TRBJ2-7	TGTGCCAGCAGTCCTCAGCGGGAGGGCCCCTCCTACGAGCAGTACTTC	CASSPQREGPSYEQYF
.	.	TRBV5-1	TRBJ1-2	TGCGCCAGCTCGGAACTCCAAAACGGTGGCTACACCTTC	CASSELQNGGYTF
.	TRBD2	TRBV11-2	TRBJ2-4	TGTGCCAGCAGCCAGCTCGCGGGAGGGGCCGGAAACATTCAGTACTTC	CASSQLAGGAGNIQYF
.	.	TRBV20-1	TRBJ1-6	TGCAGTGCTACAGGAGGCTCACCCCTCCACTTT	CSATGGSPLHF
.	TRBD2	TRBV27	TRBJ2-1	TGTGCCAGCCGATGGGCGGGAGCCACCAGCGGTGAGCAGTTCTTC	CASRWAGATSGEQFF
.	.	TRBV6-1	TRBJ2-5	TGTGCCAGCCCTATTTCCCACGGCGAGACCCAGTACTTC	CASPISHGETQYF
.	.	TRBV20-1	TRBJ1-6	TGCAGTGCTAGAGATCCATTATTGGGTAGTAATTCACCCCTCCACTTT	CSARDPLLGSNSPLHF
few	TRBD2	TRBV29-1	TRBJ2-7	TGCAGCGTTGGCGGGACTATATACGAGCAGTACTTC	CSVGGTIYEQYF
.	TRBD1	TRBV10-3	TRBJ1-2	TGTGCCATCAGCGAGAGCGCTACCGGGACAGGGGGCGACACCTTC	CAISESATGTGGDTF
few	TRBD2	TRBV20-1	TRBJ2-7	TGCAGTGCTAGAGCGGCAGCGGGAACCCACTACGAGCAGTACTTC	CSARAAAGTHYEQYF
few	.	TRBV11-1	TRBJ2-7	TGTGCCAGCAGCTTAGTACAGGGACTCTACGAGCAGTACTTC	CASSLVQGLYEQYF
.	.	TRBV5-1	TRBJ2-6	TGCGCCAGCAGCTCGATCCGGGACGGCGTCAACTCTGGGGCCAACGTCCTGACTTTC	CASSSIRDGVNSGANVLTF
.	TRBD2	TRBV9	TRBJ2-3	TGTGCCAGCAGCGTTTCACTAGCGGGACGCACAGATACGCAGTATTTT	CASSVSLAGRTDTQYF
.	.	TRBV20-1	TRBJ1-2	TGCAGTGCAGAAACCGGGACCGCCTATGGCTACACCTTC	CSAETGTAYGYTF
.	.	TRBV7-9	TRBJ2-5	TGTGCCAGCAGCTTAGCGCAGGGACTCTACGAGACCCAGTACTTC	CASSLAQGLYETQYF
.	TRBD1	TRBV6-2/TRBV6-3	TRBJ2-1	TGTGCCAGCAGTTACGGGACAGGTCTCTACAATGAGCAGTTCTTC	CASSYGTGLYNEQFF
.	TRBD1	TRBV5-1	TRBJ2-5	TGCGCCAGCAGCTTGGCCGCTGGACAGGTTCGAGAGACCCAGTACTTC	CASSLAAGQVRETQYF